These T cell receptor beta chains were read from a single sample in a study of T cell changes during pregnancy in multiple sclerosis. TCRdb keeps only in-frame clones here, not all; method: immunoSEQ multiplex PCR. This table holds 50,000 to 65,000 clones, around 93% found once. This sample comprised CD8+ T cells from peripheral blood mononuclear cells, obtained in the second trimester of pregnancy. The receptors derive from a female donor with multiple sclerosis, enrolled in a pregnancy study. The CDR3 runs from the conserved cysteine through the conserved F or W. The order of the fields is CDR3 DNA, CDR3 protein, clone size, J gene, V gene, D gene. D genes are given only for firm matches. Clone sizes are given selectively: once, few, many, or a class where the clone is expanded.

TGTGCCAGCAGCGTTATGGGTTTGAGGAATGAGCAGTTCTTC CASSVMGLRNEQFF . TRBJ2-1 TRBV9 .
TGTGCCAGCAGCACCTTGACACAGGGGGCGCGGAACACTGAAGCTTTCTTT CASSTLTQGARNTEAFF . TRBJ1-1 TRBV13 TRBD1
TGTGCCAGAAGCTTGGAAGGTGGCATCGGGAGGGACTATTCGAACACCGGGGAGCTGTTTTTT CARSLEGGIGRDYSNTGELFF . TRBJ2-2 TRBV5-3 TRBD2
TGTGCCAGCAGTGTGTTACAGCCAACTAATGAAAAACTGTTTTTT CASSVLQPTNEKLFF . TRBJ1-4 TRBV27 .
TGTGCCAGCAATTCTGGTGGGGGGGCCGGGGAGCTGTTTTTT CASNSGGGAGELFF . TRBJ2-2 TRBV9 TRBD2
TGTGCCAGCAGCTCTCCGGGACTAGACTTCCAAGAGACCCAGTACTTC CASSSPGLDFQETQYF . TRBJ2-5 TRBV7-9 TRBD2
TGCGCCAGCAGCGTTGACATTGTCCCCAATGAGCAGTTCTTC CASSVDIVPNEQFF . TRBJ2-1 TRBV5-1 .
TGTGCCAGCAGTTCCTTGGGCCAGACGGATGGCTACACCTTC CASSSLGQTDGYTF . TRBJ1-2 TRBV27 .
TGTGCCAGCAGTCCTAGCGGGAGACCCCACGAGCAGTACTTC CASSPSGRPHEQYF . TRBJ2-7 TRBV27 TRBD2
TGTGCCATCAGTGTTGGGACTAGGAGCACAGATACGCAGTATTTT CAISVGTRSTDTQYF . TRBJ2-3 TRBV10-3 TRBD2
TGTGCCAGCAGAAGGACTAGCGCAGATACGCAGTATTTT CASRRTSADTQYF . TRBJ2-3 TRBV7-2 TRBD2
TGTGCCAGCCACAGATACAATGAGCAGTTCTTC CASHRYNEQFF . TRBJ2-1 TRBV28 .
TGCGCCAGCAGCTTGGCCGCAGCGGGAGGCTTGTGGAATGAGCAGTTCTTC CASSLAAAGGLWNEQFF . TRBJ2-1 TRBV5-1 TRBD2
TGTGCCAGCAGCTATCTCTCCAGGGGTACTGAAGCTTTCTTT CASSYLSRGTEAFF . TRBJ1-1 TRBV13 .
TGTGCCACCAGGGACTCTGCCTACGAGCAGTACTTC CATRDSAYEQYF few TRBJ2-7 TRBV15 .
TGTGCCAGCAGCGTAGGACTAGCGGGAGTCTCCTACAATGAGCAGTTCTTC CASSVGLAGVSYNEQFF . TRBJ2-1 TRBV9 TRBD2
TGCGCCAGCAGCCAAGAACGGGGGGGACTAGCGGGTTTGGCGCAGTACTTC CASSQERGGLAGLAQYF . TRBJ2-7 TRBV4-1 TRBD2
TGCAGCGTTGAAGGGGCCAAAGGGGTGAACACTGAAGCTTTCTTT CSVEGAKGVNTEAFF . TRBJ1-1 TRBV29-1 .
TGCGCCGGGGCCCACTCTAACTATGGCTACACCTTC CAGAHSNYGYTF . TRBJ1-2 TRBV23-1 .
TGTGCCAGCAGTGCCGGGACTAGCGTTTACAATGAGCAGTTCTTC CASSAGTSVYNEQFF . TRBJ2-1 TRBV25-1 TRBD2
TGCGCCAGCAGCCCCCTCTTATCGACAGGGGAAAATAGCGGCTACACCTTC CASSPLLSTGENSGYTF . TRBJ1-2 TRBV4-3 TRBD1
TGTGCCAGCAGCCAAGGGGTGGCTGAGCAGTTCTTC CASSQGVAEQFF . TRBJ2-1 TRBV5-6 .
TGCAGCGTTGAAGTGGCTGGAACAGGAGAGACCCAGTACTTC CSVEVAGTGETQYF . TRBJ2-5 TRBV29-1 .
TGTGCCAGCAGCCAAGGTATTAGCGGGAGTGTGACAGATACGCAGTATTTT CASSQGISGSVTDTQYF . TRBJ2-3 TRBV4-2 TRBD2
TGTGCCACCAGCAGAATCCCGGGACAGCAACAAGAGACCCAGTACTTC CATSRIPGQQQETQYF once TRBJ2-5 TRBV15 TRBD1
TGTGCCAGCAGTAGTCCTAGCGGGAGGGCCACAGATACGCAGTATTTT CASSSPSGRATDTQYF . TRBJ2-3 TRBV27 TRBD2
TGCGCTAGCGGTATTTCGAACACCGGGGAGCTGTTTTTT CASGISNTGELFF . TRBJ2-2 TRBV29-1 TRBD2
TGTGCCAGCAGTAACGCCGACAGGGGGCAACAGCCCCAGCATTTT CASSNADRGQQPQHF . TRBJ1-5 TRBV6-1 TRBD1
TGTGCCAGCAGCTTAGTACCGACTAATGAGCAGTTCTTC CASSLVPTNEQFF . TRBJ2-1 TRBV7-2 .
TGTGCCTGGAGTAGGGACAGGGCGTACGAGCAGTACTTC CAWSRDRAYEQYF once TRBJ2-7 TRBV30 TRBD1
TGTGCCAGCTCCAGGGGCCGCGGCTACACCTTC CASSRGRGYTF . TRBJ1-2 TRBV9 .
TGTGCCAGCAGCTCGCGGGGGGATACGCAGTATTTT CASSSRGDTQYF . TRBJ2-3 TRBV7-2 TRBD2
TGTGCCAGCATCGAAACCGGGACAGGGCTCGAGACCCAGTACTTC CASIETGTGLETQYF . TRBJ2-5 TRBV7-9 TRBD1
TGCGCCAGCAGCCATGGGCCTTCTTACAATGAGCAGTTCTTC CASSHGPSYNEQFF . TRBJ2-1 TRBV4-1 .
TGCGCCAGCAGCCAAGATGAGGATCGGGACAGGTTATATGAGCAGTTCTTC CASSQDEDRDRLYEQFF . TRBJ2-1 TRBV4-3 TRBD1
TGTGCCAGCAGCGTAGGGGTTGGGGGCAGGGGGCTTGGCGAGCAGTACTTC CASSVGVGGRGLGEQYF . TRBJ2-7 TRBV9 TRBD1
TGCGCCAGCAGGGGCGAGACTAGCAACTCCTACGAGCAGTACTTC CASRGETSNSYEQYF . TRBJ2-7 TRBV4-1 TRBD2
TGTGCCAGCCGGACACCCGACAATCAGCCCCAGCATTTT CASRTPDNQPQHF . TRBJ1-5 TRBV2 .
TGTGCCAGCAGCTTGAAAAGTTCCAGAACTTTAGCGGGAGGCACAGATACGCAGTATTTT CASSLKSSRTLAGGTDTQYF . TRBJ2-3 TRBV5-5 TRBD2
TGTGCCAGCAGCTTACCCCTGGGACAGCCACCCTACGAGCAGTACTTC CASSLPLGQPPYEQYF . TRBJ2-7 TRBV7-9 TRBD1
TGTGCCAGCAGTTACTCTGGGACTTCCAGTCTCCACGAGCAGTACTTC CASSYSGTSSLHEQYF . TRBJ2-7 TRBV6-6 .
TGCAGCGTTGTTATAGCGGGAGAGGGGGATACGCAGTATTTT CSVVIAGEGDTQYF . TRBJ2-3 TRBV29-1 TRBD2
TGTGCCAGCACCGGGTTTGAATTTACTAGCGGGAAGGACGGGGAGCTGTTTTTT CASTGFEFTSGKDGELFF . TRBJ2-2 TRBV5-8 TRBD2
TGCGCCAGCAGTCACGGGGACAGGGGCCGGGAGACCCAGTACTTC CASSHGDRGRETQYF . TRBJ2-5 TRBV23-1 TRBD1
TGTGCCAGCAGCTCAGGAGGGGGCGGTCAGCCCCAGCATTTT CASSSGGGGQPQHF . TRBJ1-5 TRBV9 TRBD1
TGCGCCAGCAGCCAAGAATTAGCGGGGAACTACAATGAGCAGTTCTTC CASSQELAGNYNEQFF few TRBJ2-1 TRBV4-1 TRBD2
TGCGCCAGCAGCCAAGAACCTAGCGCTAGCACAGATACGCAGTATTTT CASSQEPSASTDTQYF . TRBJ2-3 TRBV4-1 .
TGTGCCAGCTCTCCTAAAACAGGGCGTCCTGAAGCTTTCTTT CASSPKTGRPEAFF . TRBJ1-1 TRBV18 .